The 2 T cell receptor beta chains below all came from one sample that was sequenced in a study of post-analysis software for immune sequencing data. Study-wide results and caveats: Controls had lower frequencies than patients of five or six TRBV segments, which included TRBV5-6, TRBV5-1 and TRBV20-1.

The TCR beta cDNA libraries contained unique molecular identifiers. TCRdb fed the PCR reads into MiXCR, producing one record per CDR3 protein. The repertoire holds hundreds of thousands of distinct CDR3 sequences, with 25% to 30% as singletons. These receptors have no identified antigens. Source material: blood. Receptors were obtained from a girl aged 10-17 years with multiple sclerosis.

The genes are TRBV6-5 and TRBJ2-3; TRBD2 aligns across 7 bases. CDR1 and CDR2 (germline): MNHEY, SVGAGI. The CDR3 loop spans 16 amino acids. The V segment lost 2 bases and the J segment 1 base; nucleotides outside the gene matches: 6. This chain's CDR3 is CASSYLRAGRTDTQYF. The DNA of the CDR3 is TGTGCCAGCAGTTACCTACGAGCGGGGCGCACAGATACGCAGTATTTT.

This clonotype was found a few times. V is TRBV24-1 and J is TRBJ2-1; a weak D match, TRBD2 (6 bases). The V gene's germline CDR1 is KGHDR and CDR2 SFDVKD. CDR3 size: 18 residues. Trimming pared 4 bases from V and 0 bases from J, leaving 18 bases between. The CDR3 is CATSESTPSASSYNEQFF. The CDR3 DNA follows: TGTGCCACCAGTGAGTCAACTCCTAGCGCTAGCTCCTACAATGAGCAGTTCTTC.